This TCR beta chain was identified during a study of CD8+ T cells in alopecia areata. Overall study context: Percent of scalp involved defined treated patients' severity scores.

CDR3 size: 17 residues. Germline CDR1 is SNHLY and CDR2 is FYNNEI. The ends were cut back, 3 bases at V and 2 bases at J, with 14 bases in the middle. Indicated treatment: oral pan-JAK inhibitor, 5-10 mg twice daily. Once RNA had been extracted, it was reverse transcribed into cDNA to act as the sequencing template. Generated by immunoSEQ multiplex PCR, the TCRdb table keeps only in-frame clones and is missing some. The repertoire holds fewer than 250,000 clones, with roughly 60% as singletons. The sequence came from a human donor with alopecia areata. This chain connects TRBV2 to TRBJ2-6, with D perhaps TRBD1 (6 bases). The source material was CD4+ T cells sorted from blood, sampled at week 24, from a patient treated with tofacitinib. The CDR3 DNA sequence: TGTGCCAGCAGTGAGGGGGCAGGCCGACCTGGGGCCAACGTCCTGACTTTC. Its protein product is CASSEGAGRPGANVLTF.